This TCR beta chain was documented in a study of OX40 agonist ivuxolimab in advanced cancers. Turning to the study itself: Intravenous ivuxolimab at 0.01 to 10 mg/kg was given to patients every 2 weeks. Study observations and caveats: Averaged across samples, CD8+ T cells carried more expanded clones than CD4+ did.

The cohort excluded patients with autoimmune disease history or systemic immunosuppression. The investigators sampled blood at baseline, at cycle 4 day 1, and at cycle 7 day 1. The method was immunoSEQ multiplex PCR; TCRdb's version includes in-frame clones alone and lacks a portion of them. The sample records about 60,000 clones, around nine tenths being singletons. This CDR3 is 11 amino acids long. V lost 6 bases and J 9 bases, leaving 9 bases between the germline ends. CDR1 and CDR2 (germline): MNHEY, SVGAGI. For this clone: Its antigen is as yet unknown.

The sequence came from an adult with an advanced solid tumor such as melanoma, head and neck, liver or kidney cancer. Sequencing was performed on CD4+ or CD8+ T cells sorted from blood, taken in a trial of the OX40 agonist ivuxolimab. The chain recombines TRBV6-5 with TRBJ2-1; D not resolved. CDR3 DNA: TGTGCCAGCAGGGGCCTGGGTGAGCAGTTCTTC. This codes for CASRGLGEQFF.